The following is a T cell receptor beta chain sequence with its context. A single count supports this clone. Its antigen is currently not known. Base qualities are not recorded, but no much larger clone differs from it by a single base. Checkpoint therapy was initiated 14 to 28 days after autologous transplant, and ipilimumab was administered at 1 mg/kg intravenously on day 1 of selected weeks. The nivolumab dose was 3 mg/kg intravenously, delivered on day 1 of weeks 1, 4, 7, 10, and every two weeks through week 26. This was a Phase Ib clinical trial that tested ipilimumab plus nivolumab, given as combined checkpoint inhibition, for consolidation following autologous stem cell transplantation. CDR1 and CDR2 were assigned from the germline V gene as SGHAT and FQNNGV. Counted from cysteine to phenylalanine, this CDR3 has 15 amino acids. Only the CDR3 DNA is retained, 45 bases long and in frame from the first base. V is pared back by 1 base and J by 4 bases, with 13 bases lying between the germline termini.

This sample is drawn from a study of ipilimumab plus nivolumab after autologous stem cell transplantation (dated by TCRdb to about 2021). For the study in its entirety: Trial patients received a median of about 5 ipilimumab doses and roughly eight nivolumab doses. Primary refractory and relapsed disease were included in the DLBCL cohort, with 18-month progression-free survival of about 86% and 27%, respectively. Patients in the trial were undergoing autologous transplant and had high-risk diffuse large B cell lymphoma, mature T cell lymphoma, or multiple myeloma. The intent-to-treat population of the trial was made up of 30 to 40 patients. Overall study results and their limits: Combined checkpoint inhibition as post-transplant consolidation was concluded by the authors to appear tolerable. The authors stated that profiles of the T cell receptor repertoire, regulatory T cell phenotype and gut microbiota provided a biologic rationale for studying this approach further.

The library was prepared using the immunoSEQ multiplex PCR assay. The clones in this table, taken by TCRdb from immuneACCESS, are in-frame only. Not every clone is retained; where verified, under half of the shortfall comes from an unresolved V gene, and the cause of the rest is unknown. The sample profile shows fewer than 30,000 clones; more than 70% of them were found once. In total, the top ten clones hold less than 5.5% of the sample. The clonotype was recovered from a male donor with diffuse large B-cell lymphoma. Here the chain combines TRBV11-2 and TRBJ2-5; a tentative D match to TRBD1 spans 6 bases. Sample: PBMCs, taken in a trial of ipilimumab plus nivolumab as post-transplant consolidation. The sequence in DNA is TGTGCCAGCAGCTTAGGCCCCCAAGGGGGAGAGACCCAGTACTTC. This codes for CASSLGPQGGETQYF.